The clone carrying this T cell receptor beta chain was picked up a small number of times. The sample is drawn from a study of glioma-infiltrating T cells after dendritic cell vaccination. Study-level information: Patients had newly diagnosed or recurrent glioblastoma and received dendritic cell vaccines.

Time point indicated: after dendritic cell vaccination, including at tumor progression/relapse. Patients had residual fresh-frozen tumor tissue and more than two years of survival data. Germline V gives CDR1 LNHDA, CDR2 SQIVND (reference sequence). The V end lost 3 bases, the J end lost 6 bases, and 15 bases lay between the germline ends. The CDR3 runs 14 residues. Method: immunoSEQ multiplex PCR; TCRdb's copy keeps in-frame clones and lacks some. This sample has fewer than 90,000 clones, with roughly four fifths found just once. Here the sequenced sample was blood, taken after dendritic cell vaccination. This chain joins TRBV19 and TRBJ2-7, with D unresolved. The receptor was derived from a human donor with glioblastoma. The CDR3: CASSIEVGLSEQYF. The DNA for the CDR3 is TGTGCCAGTAGTATTGAAGTTGGGCTGAGCGAGCAGTACTTC.